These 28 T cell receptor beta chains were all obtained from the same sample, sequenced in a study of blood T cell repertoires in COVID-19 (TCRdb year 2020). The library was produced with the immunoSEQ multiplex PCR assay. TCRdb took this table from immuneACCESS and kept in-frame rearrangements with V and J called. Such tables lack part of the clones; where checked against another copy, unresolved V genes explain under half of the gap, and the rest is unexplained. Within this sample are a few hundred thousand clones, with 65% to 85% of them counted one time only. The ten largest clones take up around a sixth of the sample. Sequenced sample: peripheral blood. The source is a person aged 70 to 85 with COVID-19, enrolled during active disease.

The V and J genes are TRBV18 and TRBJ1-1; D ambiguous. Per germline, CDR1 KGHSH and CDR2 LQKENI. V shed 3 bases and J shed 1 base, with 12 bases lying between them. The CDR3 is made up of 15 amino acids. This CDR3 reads CASSPFNDKNTEAFF. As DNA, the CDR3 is TGTGCCAGCTCACCCTTTAATGACAAGAACACTGAAGCTTTCTTT.

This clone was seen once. CDR3 region: CASSRDGAGSNTEAFF. The CDR3 nucleotides are TGTGCCAGCAGCAGAGATGGGGCAGGGTCAAACACTGAAGCTTTCTTT. The rearrangement joins TRBV7-6 to TRBJ1-1, with a possible D match to TRBD1 (5 bases). Trimming removed 5 bases from V and 2 bases from J, with 18 bases in between. The CDR3 spans 16 residues. CDR1 and CDR2 (germline): SGHVS, FNYEAQ. Complete variable domain (other parts from reference TRBV7-6 and TRBJ1-1): GAGVSQSPRYKVTKRGQDVALRCDPISGHVSLYWYRQALGQGPEFLTYFNYEAQQDKSGLPNDRFSAERPEGSISTLTIQRTEQRDSAMYRCASSRDGAGSNTEAFFGQGTRLTVV.

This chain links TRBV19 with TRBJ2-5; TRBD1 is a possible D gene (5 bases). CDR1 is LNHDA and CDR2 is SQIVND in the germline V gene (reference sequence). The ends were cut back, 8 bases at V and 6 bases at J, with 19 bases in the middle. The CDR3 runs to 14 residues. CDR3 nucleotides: TGTGCCAGTCAAACGACAGTTTTAAGTAAGACCCAGTACTTC. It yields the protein CASQTTVLSKTQYF.

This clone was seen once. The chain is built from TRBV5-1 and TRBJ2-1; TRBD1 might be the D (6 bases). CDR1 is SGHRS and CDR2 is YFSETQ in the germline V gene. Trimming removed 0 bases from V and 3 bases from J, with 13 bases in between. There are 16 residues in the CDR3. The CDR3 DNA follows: TGCGCCAGCAGCTTGGTCCCGGACAGAAGCTACAATGAGCAGTTCTTC. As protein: CASSLVPDRSYNEQFF.

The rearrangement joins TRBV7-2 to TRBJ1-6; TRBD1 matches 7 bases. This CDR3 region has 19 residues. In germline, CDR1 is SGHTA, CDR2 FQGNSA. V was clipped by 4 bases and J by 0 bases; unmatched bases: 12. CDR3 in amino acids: CASSSRGGTAPSYNSPLHF. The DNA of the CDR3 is TGTGCCAGCAGCTCAAGGGGCGGGACAGCGCCCTCCTATAATTCACCCCTCCACTTT. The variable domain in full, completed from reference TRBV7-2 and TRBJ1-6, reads GAGVSQSPSNKVTEKGKDVELRCDPISGHTALYWYRQSLGQGLEFLIYFQGNSAPDKSGLPSDRFSAERTGGSVSTLTIQRTQQEDSAVYLCASSSRGGTAPSYNSPLHFGNGTRLTVT.

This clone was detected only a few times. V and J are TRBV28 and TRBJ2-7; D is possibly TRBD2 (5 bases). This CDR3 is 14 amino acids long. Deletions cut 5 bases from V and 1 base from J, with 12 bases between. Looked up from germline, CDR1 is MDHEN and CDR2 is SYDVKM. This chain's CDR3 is CASSRTALSYEQYF. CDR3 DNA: TGTGCCAGCAGTCGGACTGCGCTTTCCTACGAGCAGTACTTC.

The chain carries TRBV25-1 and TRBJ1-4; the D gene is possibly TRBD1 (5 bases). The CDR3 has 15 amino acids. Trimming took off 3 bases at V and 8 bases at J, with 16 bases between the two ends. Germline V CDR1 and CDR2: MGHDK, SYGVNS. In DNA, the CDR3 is TGTGCCAGCAGTGACCCCAGCGGGGCAGGAGAAAAACTGTTTTTT. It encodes CASSDPSGAGEKLFF.

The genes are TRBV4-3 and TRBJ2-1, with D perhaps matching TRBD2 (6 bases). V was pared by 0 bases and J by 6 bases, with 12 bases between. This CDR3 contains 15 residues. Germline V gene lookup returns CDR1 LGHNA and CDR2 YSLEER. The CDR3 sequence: CASSQDTRGGNEQFF. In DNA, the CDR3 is TGCGCCAGCAGCCAAGATACTCGGGGAGGCAATGAGCAGTTCTTC.

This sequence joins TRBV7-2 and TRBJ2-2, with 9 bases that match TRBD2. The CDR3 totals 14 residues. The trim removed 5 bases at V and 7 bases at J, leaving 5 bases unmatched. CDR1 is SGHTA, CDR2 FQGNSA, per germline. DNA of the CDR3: TGTGCCAGCAGCAGTAGCGGGGGCGTCGGGGAGCTGTTTTTT. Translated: CASSSSGGVGELFF.

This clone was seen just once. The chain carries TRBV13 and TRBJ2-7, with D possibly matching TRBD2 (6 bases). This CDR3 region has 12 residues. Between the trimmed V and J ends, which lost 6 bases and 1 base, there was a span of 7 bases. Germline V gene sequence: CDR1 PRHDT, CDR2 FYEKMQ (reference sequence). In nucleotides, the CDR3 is TGTGCCAGCAGTAGCGGTTCCTACGAGCAGTACTTC. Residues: CASSSGSYEQYF.

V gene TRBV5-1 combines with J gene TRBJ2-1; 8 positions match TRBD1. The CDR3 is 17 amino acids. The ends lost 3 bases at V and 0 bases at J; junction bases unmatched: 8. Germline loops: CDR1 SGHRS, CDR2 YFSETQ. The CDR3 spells CASSWGRQGSSYNEQFF. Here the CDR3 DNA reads TGCGCCAGCAGCTGGGGCCGACAGGGGAGCTCCTACAATGAGCAGTTCTTC.

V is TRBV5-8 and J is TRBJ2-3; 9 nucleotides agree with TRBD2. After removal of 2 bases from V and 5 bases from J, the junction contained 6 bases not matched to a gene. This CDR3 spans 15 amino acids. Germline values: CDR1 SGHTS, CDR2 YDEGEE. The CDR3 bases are TGTGCCAGCAGCTTAGGGCGTAGCGGGGGAGATACGCAGTATTTT. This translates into CASSLGRSGGDTQYF.

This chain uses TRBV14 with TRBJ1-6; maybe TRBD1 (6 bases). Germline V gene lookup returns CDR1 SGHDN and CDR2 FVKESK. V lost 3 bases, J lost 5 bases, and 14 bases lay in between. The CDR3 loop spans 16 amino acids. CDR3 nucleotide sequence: TGTGCCAGCAGCCAGGCGGTCTACAGGGATAATTCACCCCTCCACTTT. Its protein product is CASSQAVYRDNSPLHF.

Here the CDR3 reads CASSQVSGASGYTF. The CDR3 DNA is TGTGCCAGCAGCCAAGTTTCAGGGGCAAGCGGCTACACCTTC. This chain connects TRBV3-1 (or the pseudogene TRBV3-2) to TRBJ1-2; a weak D match, TRBD1 (6 bases). Trimming took off 1 base at V and 8 bases at J, with 14 bases between the two ends. This CDR3 contains 14 residues. Germline-derived CDR1 and CDR2 are LGHDT and YNNKEL (reference sequence).

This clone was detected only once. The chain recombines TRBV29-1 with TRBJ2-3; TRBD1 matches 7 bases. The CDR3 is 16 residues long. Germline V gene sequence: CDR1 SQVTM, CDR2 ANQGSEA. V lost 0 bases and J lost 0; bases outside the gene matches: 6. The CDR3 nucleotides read TGCAGCGTTGAAGATTGGGACAGACTTAGCACAGATACGCAGTATTTT. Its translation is CSVEDWDRLSTDTQYF.

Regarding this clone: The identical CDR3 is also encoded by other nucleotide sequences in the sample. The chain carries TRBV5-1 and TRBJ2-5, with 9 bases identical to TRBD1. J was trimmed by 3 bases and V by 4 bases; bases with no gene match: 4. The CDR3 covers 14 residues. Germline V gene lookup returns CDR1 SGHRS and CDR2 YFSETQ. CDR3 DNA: TGCGCCAGCAGCAGAACAGGGGGCGAAGAGACCCAGTACTTC. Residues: CASSRTGGEETQYF.

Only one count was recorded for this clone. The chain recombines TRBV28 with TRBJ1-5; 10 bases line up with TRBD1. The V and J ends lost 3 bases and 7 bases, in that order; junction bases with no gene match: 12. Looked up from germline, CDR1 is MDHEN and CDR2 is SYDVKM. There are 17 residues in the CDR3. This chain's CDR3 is CASSLVGTGAFRQPQHF. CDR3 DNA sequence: TGTGCCAGCAGTTTGGTCGGGACAGGGGCTTTCAGGCAGCCCCAGCATTTT.

CDR3 loop: CASSYSSVPNTEAFF. The DNA for the CDR3 is TGTGCCAGCAGTTACTCCAGCGTGCCGAACACTGAAGCTTTCTTT. The chain links TRBV6-6 to TRBJ1-1; D not certain. The CDR3 runs 15 residues. V gave up 0 bases and J gave up 1 base, with 9 bases separating them. The germline CDR1 and CDR2 sequences are MNHNY and SVGAGI (reference sequence).

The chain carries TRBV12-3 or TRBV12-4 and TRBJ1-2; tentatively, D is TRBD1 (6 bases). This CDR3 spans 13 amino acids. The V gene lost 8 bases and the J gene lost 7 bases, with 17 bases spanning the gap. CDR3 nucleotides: TGTGCCAGCTCACCCCGGGGGGCGGTTGGCTACACCTTC. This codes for CASSPRGAVGYTF.

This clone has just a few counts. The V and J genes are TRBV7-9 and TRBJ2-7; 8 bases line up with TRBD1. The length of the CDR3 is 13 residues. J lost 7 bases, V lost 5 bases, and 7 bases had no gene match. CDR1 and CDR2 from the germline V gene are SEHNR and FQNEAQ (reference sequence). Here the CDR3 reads CASSPGQALEQYF. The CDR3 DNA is TGTGCCAGCAGCCCGGGACAGGCCCTGGAGCAGTACTTC.

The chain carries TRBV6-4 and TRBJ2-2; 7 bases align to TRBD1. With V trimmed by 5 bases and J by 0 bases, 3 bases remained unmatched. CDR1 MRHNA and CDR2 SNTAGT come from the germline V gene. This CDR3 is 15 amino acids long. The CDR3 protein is CASSRDSANTGELFF. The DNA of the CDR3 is TGTGCCAGCAGTAGGGACAGCGCGAACACCGGGGAGCTGTTTTTT.

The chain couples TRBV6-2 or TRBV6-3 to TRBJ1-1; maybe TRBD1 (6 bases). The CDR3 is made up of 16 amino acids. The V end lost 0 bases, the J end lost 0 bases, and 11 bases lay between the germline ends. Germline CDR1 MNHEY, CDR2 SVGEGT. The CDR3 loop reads CASSYSYKGVNTEAFF. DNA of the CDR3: TGTGCCAGCAGTTACTCGTATAAGGGGGTGAACACTGAAGCTTTCTTT.

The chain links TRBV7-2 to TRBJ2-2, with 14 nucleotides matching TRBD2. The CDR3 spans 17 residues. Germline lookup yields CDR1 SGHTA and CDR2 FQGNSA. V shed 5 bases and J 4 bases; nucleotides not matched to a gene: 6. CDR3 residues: CASSPRLAGGLTGELFF. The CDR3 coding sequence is TGTGCCAGCAGCCCCAGACTAGCGGGGGGGCTCACCGGGGAGCTGTTTTTT.

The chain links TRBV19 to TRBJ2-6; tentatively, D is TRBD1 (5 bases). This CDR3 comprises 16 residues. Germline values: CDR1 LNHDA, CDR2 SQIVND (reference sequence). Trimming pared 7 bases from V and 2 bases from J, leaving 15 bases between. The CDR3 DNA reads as TGTGCCAGTACCACCACTGGGGCTGCTGGGGCCAACGTCCTGACTTTC. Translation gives CASTTTGAAGANVLTF.

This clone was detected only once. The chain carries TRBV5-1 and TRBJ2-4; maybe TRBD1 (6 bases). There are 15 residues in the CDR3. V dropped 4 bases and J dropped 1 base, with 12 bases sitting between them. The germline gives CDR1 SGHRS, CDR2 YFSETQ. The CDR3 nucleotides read TGCGCCAGCAGCACAGGGTCCTCGGCCAAAAACATTCAGTACTTC. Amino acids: CASSTGSSAKNIQYF.

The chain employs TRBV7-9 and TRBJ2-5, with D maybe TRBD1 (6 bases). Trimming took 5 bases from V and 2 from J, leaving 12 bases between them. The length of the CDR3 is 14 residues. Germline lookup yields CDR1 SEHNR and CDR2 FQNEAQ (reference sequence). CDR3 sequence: CASSLQGWQETQYF. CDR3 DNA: TGTGCCAGCAGCCTACAGGGTTGGCAAGAGACCCAGTACTTC.

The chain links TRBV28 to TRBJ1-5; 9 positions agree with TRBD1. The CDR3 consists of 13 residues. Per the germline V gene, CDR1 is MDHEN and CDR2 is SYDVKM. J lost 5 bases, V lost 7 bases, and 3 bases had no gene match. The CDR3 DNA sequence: TGTGCCAGCACCAGGACAGGGGATCAGCCCCAGCATTTT. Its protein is CASTRTGDQPQHF.

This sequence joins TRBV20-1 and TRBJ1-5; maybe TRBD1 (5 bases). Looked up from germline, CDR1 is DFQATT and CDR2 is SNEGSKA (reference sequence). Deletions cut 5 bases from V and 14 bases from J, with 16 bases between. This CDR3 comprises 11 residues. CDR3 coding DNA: TGCAGTGCTTTGACAGCCCCCCGAGAGCATTTT. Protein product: CSALTAPREHF.